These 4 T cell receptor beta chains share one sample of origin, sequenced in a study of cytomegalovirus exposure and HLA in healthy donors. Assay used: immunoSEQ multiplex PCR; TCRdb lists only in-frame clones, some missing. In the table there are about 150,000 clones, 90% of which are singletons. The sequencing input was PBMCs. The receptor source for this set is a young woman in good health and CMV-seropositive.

The CDR3 loop reads CASSSDYLNTDTQYF. CDR3 coding DNA: TGTGCCAGCAGCTCGGACTACCTAAACACAGATACGCAGTATTTT. This chain links TRBV7-2 with TRBJ2-3; a possible D gene is TRBD2 (6 bases). Trimming took off 4 bases at V and 2 bases at J, with 13 bases between the two ends. This CDR3 region has 15 residues. Germline-derived CDR1 and CDR2 are SGHTA and FQGNSA.

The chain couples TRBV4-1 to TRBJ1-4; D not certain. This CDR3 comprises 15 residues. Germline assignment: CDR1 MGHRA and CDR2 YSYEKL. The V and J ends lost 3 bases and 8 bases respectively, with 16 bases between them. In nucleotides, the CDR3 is TGCGCCAGCAGCCAGCATGGCTCGGGGAGGGAAAAACTGTTTTTT. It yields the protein CASSQHGSGREKLFF.

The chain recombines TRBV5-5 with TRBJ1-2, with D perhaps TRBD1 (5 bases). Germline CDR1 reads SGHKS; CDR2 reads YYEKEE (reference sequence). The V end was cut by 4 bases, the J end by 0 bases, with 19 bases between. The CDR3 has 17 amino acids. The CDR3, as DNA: TGTGCCAGCAGCCTGAGTCCGGGCGACAGTTCTAACTATGGCTACACCTTC. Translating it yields CASSLSPGDSSNYGYTF.

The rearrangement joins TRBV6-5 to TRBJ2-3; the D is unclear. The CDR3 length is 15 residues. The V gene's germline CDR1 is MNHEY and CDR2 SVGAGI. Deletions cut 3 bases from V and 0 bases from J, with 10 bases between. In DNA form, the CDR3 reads TGTGCCAGCAGTTATAGGCGCAGGAGCACAGATACGCAGTATTTT. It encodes CASSYRRRSTDTQYF.